This is a list of T cell receptor beta chains from one sample in a study of blood T cells in healthy people across ages. MiXCR, applied by TCRdb to the 5' RACE reads, yields one record per CDR3 protein. Of about 640,000 distinct CDR3 sequences listed, roughly three fifths are singletons. Sample: blood. The receptors here all came from a man aged 55 to 69 in good health. Both conserved end residues are part of each CDR3. Each record gives: J gene, V gene, CDR3 protein.

J gene: TRBJ2-5
V gene: TRBV5-6
CDR3 protein: CASSPGTGLGETQYF

J gene: TRBJ1-6
V gene: TRBV12-3/TRBV12-4
CDR3 protein: CASSVVSYNSPLHF

J gene: TRBJ1-1
V gene: TRBV28
CDR3 protein: CASSLGQHTEAFF

J gene: TRBJ1-5
V gene: TRBV10-1
CDR3 protein: CASSEGGYGQPQHF

J gene: TRBJ2-2
V gene: TRBV28
CDR3 protein: CASTMTYNTGELFF

J gene: TRBJ2-4
V gene: TRBV2
CDR3 protein: CASGGNIQYF

J gene: TRBJ2-4
V gene: TRBV6-6
CDR3 protein: CASSYGTEAKNIQYF

J gene: TRBJ2-3
V gene: TRBV7-8
CDR3 protein: CASSRAPTDTQYF

J gene: TRBJ1-1
V gene: TRBV20-1
CDR3 protein: CSASGAMAVGTEAFF

J gene: TRBJ1-2
V gene: TRBV9
CDR3 protein: CASSVGASNYGCTF

J gene: TRBJ1-2
V gene: TRBV6-4
CDR3 protein: CASRASGQSYGYTF

J gene: TRBJ2-1
V gene: TRBV6-6
CDR3 protein: CASSPPGTGSGEQFF

J gene: TRBJ2-5
V gene: TRBV12-3/TRBV12-4
CDR3 protein: CASRGFQETQYF

J gene: TRBJ2-1
V gene: TRBV5-1
CDR3 protein: CASSARTYNEQFF

J gene: TRBJ1-6
V gene: TRBV12-3/TRBV12-4
CDR3 protein: CASTMGRNNSPLHF

J gene: TRBJ2-3
V gene: TRBV7-2
CDR3 protein: CASSLRAGGTEDTQYF

J gene: TRBJ2-7
V gene: TRBV4-1
CDR3 protein: CASSQVGNSNEQYF

J gene: TRBJ2-5
V gene: TRBV18
CDR3 protein: CASSPRDRETQYF

J gene: TRBJ2-1
V gene: TRBV6-6
CDR3 protein: CASSYSNLAYSEQFF

J gene: TRBJ1-2
V gene: TRBV7-2
CDR3 protein: CASSFPRAGRGYTF

J gene: TRBJ2-3
V gene: TRBV4-2
CDR3 protein: CVSSPQLTGDADTQYF

J gene: TRBJ1-4
V gene: TRBV6-4
CDR3 protein: CASSNFHPPQKLFF

J gene: TRBJ2-5
V gene: TRBV20-1
CDR3 protein: CSARTSGGPREQYF

J gene: TRBJ1-2
V gene: TRBV4-1
CDR3 protein: CASSQDGRQGDYTF

J gene: TRBJ2-5
V gene: TRBV6-1
CDR3 protein: CASSAEQGAGETQYF

J gene: TRBJ1-6
V gene: TRBV12-3/TRBV12-4
CDR3 protein: CASSGGQYNSPLHF

J gene: TRBJ1-5
V gene: TRBV20-1
CDR3 protein: CSAHYSWGTGYSNQPQHF

J gene: TRBJ2-5
V gene: TRBV25-1
CDR3 protein: CASSGAGGPETQYF

J gene: TRBJ1-1
V gene: TRBV5-1
CDR3 protein: CASSSDPQGPNTEAFF

J gene: TRBJ1-1
V gene: TRBV20-1
CDR3 protein: CSALDSPNTEAFF

J gene: TRBJ1-4
V gene: TRBV20-1
CDR3 protein: CSARADGTGPEKLFF

J gene: TRBJ1-1
V gene: TRBV11-2
CDR3 protein: CASSPLLTGDAFF

J gene: TRBJ2-6
V gene: TRBV27
CDR3 protein: CASKGATGSGANVLTF

J gene: TRBJ2-7
V gene: TRBV7-2
CDR3 protein: CASSRDRVGFLFPEQYF

J gene: TRBJ2-2
V gene: TRBV12-3/TRBV12-4
CDR3 protein: CASTLTRNTGELFF

J gene: -
V gene: TRBV4-2
CDR3 protein: CASSHAASTSRAYNEQYF

J gene: TRBJ2-5
V gene: TRBV12-3/TRBV12-4
CDR3 protein: CASTRVAETQYF

J gene: TRBJ2-5
V gene: TRBV28
CDR3 protein: CASSQIGGYQGTQYF

J gene: -
V gene: TRBV7-2
CDR3 protein: CASSPASGGAYEQYF

J gene: TRBJ2-1
V gene: TRBV20-1
CDR3 protein: CRARSGTGGNEQFF

J gene: TRBJ2-5
V gene: TRBV10-3
CDR3 protein: CAISDGTGGVETQYF

J gene: TRBJ1-3
V gene: TRBV5-6
CDR3 protein: CASGLGWGSSGNTIYF

J gene: TRBJ2-7
V gene: TRBV7-2
CDR3 protein: CASSLSVSGGYEQYF

J gene: TRBJ2-1
V gene: TRBV5-1
CDR3 protein: CASSLEAGPYNEQFF

J gene: TRBJ1-1
V gene: TRBV7-9
CDR3 protein: CASSLMIMNTEAFF

J gene: -
V gene: TRBV29-1
CDR3 protein: CSVGPGAPGETQYF

J gene: TRBJ2-3
V gene: TRBV7-2
CDR3 protein: CASSPQGFTQYF

J gene: TRBJ2-3
V gene: TRBV28
CDR3 protein: CASTIGGARGADTQYF

J gene: TRBJ2-7
V gene: TRBV7-9
CDR3 protein: CASSYRTGGSYEQYF

J gene: TRBJ2-5
V gene: TRBV3-1
CDR3 protein: CASSVGEETQYF

J gene: TRBJ1-1
V gene: TRBV29-1
CDR3 protein: CSVLTGGNTEAFF

J gene: TRBJ2-1
V gene: TRBV5-4
CDR3 protein: CASSFSTSGLYEQFF

J gene: TRBJ2-1
V gene: TRBV12-3/TRBV12-4
CDR3 protein: CASSFAGTGNEQFF

J gene: TRBJ1-3
V gene: TRBV29-1
CDR3 protein: CSGSGQRSGNTIYF

J gene: TRBJ2-5
V gene: TRBV5-1
CDR3 protein: CASSFAVGEETQYF

J gene: TRBJ1-4
V gene: TRBV6-6
CDR3 protein: CASSYQGAGTTEKLFF

J gene: TRBJ2-5
V gene: TRBV4-1
CDR3 protein: CASSTRGGAETQYF